This TCR beta chain came from a study of T cells in Graves' hyperthyroidism and ophthalmopathy. Amplification yielded TCR beta CDR3 regions, with RNA transcripts as the source. A set of HTBI primers served as the primers for a first-round RT-PCR of the TCR CDR3. TCRdb passed the multiplex PCR reads through MiXCR, listing each CDR3 protein once. Among 700,000 or so distinct CDR3 sequences, roughly 15% were seen once, and the ten largest hold around an eighth. The ends were cut back, 7 bases at V and 3 bases at J, with 21 bases in the middle. Germline lookup yields CDR1 SNHLY and CDR2 FYNNEI. The CDR3 loop spans 16 amino acids. At least 3 on the Clinical Activity Score was recorded for ophthalmopathy patients, who also had NOSPECS grade at least 4 and duration under 3 months. Whole-study findings and limits: Median prediction lead before ophthalmopathy onset was around 7 months with the model. Blood also held most thyroid clonotypes expanded beyond 0.001.

The table lists this clonotype with many counts. Its antigen is as yet unknown. Specimen: blood. The gene calls are TRBV2 and TRBJ1-2; D is ambiguous. The sequence came from a woman aged 45 to 65 with Graves' ophthalmopathy. CDR3 sequence: CASNWWAGLVYYGYTF. CDR3 bases: TGTGCCAGCAACTGGTGGGCAGGCCTTGTTTACTATGGCTACACCTTC.